Listed here are 15 T cell receptor beta chains from one sample, sequenced in a study of cytomegalovirus exposure and HLA in healthy donors. PCR amplification relied on 60 Vbeta primers (plus 13 Jbeta primers). Assay used: immunoSEQ multiplex PCR; TCRdb lists only in-frame clones, some missing. There are about 130,000 clones in the sample; nearly 80% occur only once, and over 2% lies in the top ten. The sample taken for sequencing was PBMCs. The source is a young man in good health and CMV-seronegative.

J is TRBJ1-5 and V is TRBV15; D is uncertain. The germline V and J ends were trimmed by 4 bases and 6 bases, with 10 bases remaining between them. Germline V gives CDR1 LNHNV, CDR2 YYDKDF (reference sequence). The CDR3 length is 13 residues. CDR3 coding DNA: TGTGCCACCAGCATCCGTCTCTTTCAGCCCCAGCATTTT. Encoded protein: CATSIRLFQPQHF.

The chain joins TRBV20-1 to TRBJ1-1, with 8 positions matching TRBD1. Trimming took 5 bases from V and 10 from J; bases not matched to a gene: 6. Germline CDR1 and CDR2: DFQATT and SNEGSKA (reference sequence). The CDR3 has 11 amino acids. The CDR3 bases are TGCAGTGCTTCTCAGGGGGCTCGAGCTTTCTTT. Encoded protein: CSASQGARAFF.

Only a few counts were recorded for this clone. The chain has TRBV29-1 and TRBJ2-6, with D tentatively TRBD2 (6 bases). Germline CDR1 and CDR2: SQVTM and ANQGSEA. V shed 5 bases and J shed 0 bases, with 8 bases lying between them. The CDR3 length is 14 residues. The CDR3 protein is CSVSGGSGANVLTF. The CDR3 nucleotides are TGCAGCGTTTCCGGGGGCTCTGGGGCCAACGTCCTGACTTTC.

The chain couples TRBV5-1 to TRBJ1-1; D uncertain. V lost 4 bases to trimming and J lost 3 bases, with 10 bases between them. The CDR3 contains 13 residues. Germline V gene sequence: CDR1 SGHRS, CDR2 YFSETQ. CDR3 nucleotides: TGCGCCAGCAGCGGAGAGATACACACTGAAGCTTTCTTT. Its translation is CASSGEIHTEAFF.

The CDR3 sequence: CASRRGGAGDETKAFF. CDR3 bases: TGTGCCAGTAGAAGAGGGGGCGCGGGTGATGAAACTAAAGCTTTCTTT. The gene calls are TRBV19 and TRBJ1-1; 7 nucleotides match TRBD1. Germline V gene lookup returns CDR1 LNHDA and CDR2 SQIVND (reference sequence). V lost 6 bases to trimming and J lost 9 bases; unmatched junction nucleotides: 19. The CDR3 loop spans 16 amino acids.

This clone was seen a single time. The chain uses TRBV7-9 and TRBJ2-4, with a weak D call TRBD1 (6 bases). Trimming removed 5 bases from V and 10 bases from J, with 21 bases in between. This CDR3 comprises 15 residues. Germline V gene lookup returns CDR1 SEHNR and CDR2 FQNEAQ (reference sequence). CDR3: CASSLRDIPLGIQYF. CDR3 nucleotide sequence: TGTGCCAGCAGCCTCCGGGACATACCGCTGGGTATTCAGTACTTC.

This clone was found once. The chain employs TRBV7-2 and TRBJ2-5; no clear D. The DNA matches TRBJ2-7 better at its end, which makes the J call doubtful. The CDR3 consists of 11 residues. Per the germline V gene, CDR1 is SGHTA and CDR2 is FQGNSA. This CDR3 is CASVSDYEQYF. For the CDR3, the DNA is TGTGCCAGCGTTTCCGATTACGAGCAGTACTTC.

The chain uses TRBV6-5 and TRBJ2-2; D unresolved. The germline gives CDR1 MNHEY, CDR2 SVGAGI. This CDR3 region has 16 residues. Deletions cut 4 bases from V and 4 bases from J, with 16 bases between. The CDR3, as DNA: TGTGCCAGCAGTTCCGACACGCGTTCCGGCACCGGGGAGCTGTTTTTT. Protein sequence: CASSSDTRSGTGELFF.

V gene TRBV11-3 combines with J gene TRBJ1-4; TRBD1 agrees at 9 bases. J was trimmed by 7 bases and V by 5 bases; bases with no gene match: 17. Germline V gene sequence: CDR1 SGHNT, CDR2 YENEEA. The CDR3 covers 18 residues. The CDR3 DNA sequence: TGTGCCAGCAGCCAGGACGCTCCGGGGGACAGGGAGAGTGAAAAACTGTTTTTT. Its translation: CASSQDAPGDRESEKLFF. Using reference TRBV11-3 and TRBJ1-4 for the parts outside the CDR3, the full variable domain is EAGVVQSPRYKIIEKKQPVAFWCNPISGHNTLYWYLQNLGQGPELLIRYENEEAVDDSQLPKDRFSAERLKGVDSTLKIQPAELGDSAVYLCASSQDAPGDRESEKLFFGSGTQLSVL.

This clone was found once. This chain uses TRBV11-2 with TRBJ2-4; TRBD2 might be the D (6 bases). V shed 7 bases and J shed 8 bases, with 15 bases lying between them. The CDR3 is 13 residues long. In germline, CDR1 is SGHAT, CDR2 FQNNGV. The CDR3 reads CASTFGGSDIQYF. CDR3 sequence (DNA): TGTGCCAGCACCTTCGGGGGATCGGACATTCAGTACTTC.

The chain recombines TRBV25-1 with TRBJ1-1; D call uncertain. CDR1 and CDR2 (germline): MGHDK, SYGVNS. CDR3 size: 13 residues. V dropped 4 bases and J dropped 5 bases, with 11 bases sitting between them. The CDR3 region has the DNA TGTGCCAGCAGTGTGGAACCGGGAACTGAAGCTTTCTTT. This gives the protein CASSVEPGTEAFF.

This chain connects TRBV5-8 to TRBJ1-2; 8 bases align to TRBD1. In germline, CDR1 is SGHTS, CDR2 YDEGEE. Losses at the gene ends were 0 bases for V and 5 bases for J; bases not matched to a gene: 0. This CDR3 contains 13 residues. The CDR3 nucleotides read TGTGCCAGCAGCTTGGACAGGGGGTATGGCTACACCTTC. As protein: CASSLDRGYGYTF.

This sequence joins TRBV6-5 and TRBJ2-7, with TRBD1 identical over 7 bases. The length of the CDR3 is 13 residues. V gave up 5 bases and J gave up 5 bases; unmatched junction bases: 6. Per germline, CDR1 MNHEY and CDR2 SVGAGI. The CDR3: CASSIRGSDEQYF. The CDR3 DNA is TGTGCCAGCAGTATCAGGGGGTCCGACGAGCAGTACTTC.

The CDR3 region is CASSYAWTTHLEQYF. The CDR3 coding sequence is TGTGCCAGCAGTTACGCTTGGACTACCCACCTAGAGCAGTACTTC. The J gene is TRBJ2-5, the V gene TRBV6-5; D is perhaps TRBD2 (6 bases). Trimming took off 2 bases at V and 11 bases at J, with 21 bases between the two ends. Germline V gives CDR1 MNHEY, CDR2 SVGAGI. CDR3 length: 15 amino acids.

This chain links TRBV5-1 with TRBJ2-4; 8 bases map to TRBD2. Germline CDR1 and CDR2: SGHRS and YFSETQ. The CDR3 is 14 amino acids. Trimming at V came to 4 bases and at J to 7 bases, leaving 7 bases not matched to a gene. The CDR3, as DNA: TGCGCCAGCAGCCTAAGCGGGAGTGAGAACATTCAGTACTTC. Protein sequence: CASSLSGSENIQYF.